These 27 T cell receptor beta chains were sequenced from one sample in a study of PD-L1 blockade in urothelial cancer. Time point noted: pretreatment peripheral blood. TCRdb's copy holds only in-frame clones and misses some; the assay was immunoSEQ multiplex PCR. The sample lists around 86,000 clones; around 81% were seen once. The sample was PBMCs, taken around atezolizumab (anti-PD-L1) treatment. Receptors were obtained from a man aged 40-50 years with urothelial cancer.

This sequence joins TRBV9 and TRBJ2-3; D perhaps matches TRBD2 (5 bases). CDR3 length: 14 amino acids. Germline-derived CDR1 and CDR2 are SGDLS and YYNGEE. Trimming took 5 bases from V and 4 from J, leaving 14 bases between them. CDR3 in amino acids: CASRGWESSDTQYF. DNA for the CDR3: TGTGCCAGCAGAGGGTGGGAGTCGTCAGATACGCAGTATTTT.

V is TRBV10-2 and J is TRBJ1-2; perhaps TRBD1 as D (6 bases). Between the trimmed V and J ends, which lost 2 bases and 8 bases, there was a span of 15 bases. The CDR3 loop spans 14 amino acids. Per the germline V gene, CDR1 is WSHSY and CDR2 is SAAADI. The CDR3 DNA reads as TGCGCCAGCAGTGAGGCGACAGGACGACGCGGCTACACCTTC. It specifies CASSEATGRRGYTF.

The chain is built from TRBV25-1 and TRBJ2-4; TRBD1 matches 7 bases. With 5 bases clipped from V and 1 base from J, the junction kept 8 bases outside the gene matches. Germline CDR1 reads MGHDK; CDR2 reads SYGVNS. CDR3 size: 16 residues. CDR3 sequence: CASSTHRGTAKNIQYF. The CDR3 DNA reads TGTGCCAGCAGTACCCACAGGGGAACGGCCAAAAACATTCAGTACTTC.

This clone was detected a few times. The rearrangement joins TRBV7-2 to TRBJ2-7; 9 nucleotides align to TRBD2. Germline loops: CDR1 SGHTA, CDR2 FQGNSA. V was clipped by 3 bases and J by 3 bases; unmatched bases: 0. This CDR3 is built from 13 residues. The CDR3 nucleotides read TGTGCCAGCAGCTTTAGCGGGAGCTACGAGCAGTACTTC. It codes for CASSFSGSYEQYF. The complete variable domain, with remaining parts taken from reference TRBV7-2 and TRBJ2-7, reads GAGVSQSPSNKVTEKGKDVELRCDPISGHTALYWYRQSLGQGLEFLIYFQGNSAPDKSGLPSDRFSAERTGGSVSTLTIQRTQQEDSAVYLCASSFSGSYEQYFGPGTRLTVT.

J is TRBJ2-3 and V is TRBV6-5; the match to TRBD1 covers 7 bases. Germline V gene data show CDR1 as MNHEY and CDR2 as SVGAGI. The CDR3 runs to 15 residues. The V segment lost 0 bases and the J segment 6 bases; nucleotides outside the gene matches: 6. For the CDR3, the DNA is TGTGCCAGCAGTTACTCCGGACAGGACTTGGATACGCAGTATTTT. Amino acid sequence: CASSYSGQDLDTQYF.

The chain couples TRBV4-3 to TRBJ2-2; TRBD1 agrees at 7 bases. The length of the CDR3 is 17 residues. Germline V gives CDR1 LGHNA, CDR2 YSLEER. Trimming removed 1 base from V and 0 bases from J; junction bases left unmatched: 5. This CDR3 is CASSQVKGQANTGELFF. The CDR3 coding sequence is TGCGCCAGCAGCCAAGTTAAAGGACAGGCGAACACCGGGGAGCTGTTTTTT.

The table lists this clone with a count of one. This rearrangement joins TRBV30 to TRBJ1-5; 9 bases are shared with TRBD1. The CDR3 is 18 residues long. V lost 0 bases to trimming and J lost 7 bases; unmatched junction nucleotides: 16. CDR1 and CDR2 from the germline V gene are GTSNPN and SVGIG (reference sequence). CDR3 DNA: TGTGCCTGGAGTGTACAATGGGGGACAGGGAGCAAGACCCAGCCCCAGCATTTT. This translates into CAWSVQWGTGSKTQPQHF.

This clone appeared a few times. V gene TRBV7-9 combines with J gene TRBJ2-7; 7 bases align to TRBD1. Germline assignment: CDR1 SEHNR and CDR2 FQNEAQ (reference sequence). The CDR3 has 14 amino acids. With 11 bases clipped from V and 2 bases from J, the junction kept 12 bases outside the gene matches. The CDR3 protein is CARGPGQPPYEQYF. CDR3 nucleotide sequence: TGTGCCCGCGGCCCGGGACAGCCCCCCTACGAGCAGTACTTC.

Details on this clone: A junction boundary mismatches the germline segment, possibly from a read error. V usage is TRBV7-7 and J usage is TRBJ2-1; 14 nucleotides line up with TRBD2. This CDR3 has 14 amino acids. Germline V CDR1 and CDR2: SSHAT, FNYEAQ (reference sequence). The CDR3 loop reads CASSPGLAGDEQFF. The CDR3 DNA reads TGTGCTAGCAGCCCGGGACTAGCGGGAGACGAGCAGTTCTTC.

The J gene is TRBJ2-1, the V gene TRBV9; TRBD2 might be the D (6 bases). This CDR3 has 20 amino acids. V dropped 3 bases and J dropped 0 bases, with 25 bases sitting between them. CDR1 is SGDLS, CDR2 YYNGEE, per germline. CDR3 sequence (DNA): TGTGCCAGCAGCGCCGAACCGGGACTCCACTTTATAAGCTCCTACAATGAGCAGTTCTTC. It yields the protein CASSAEPGLHFISSYNEQFF.

The J gene is TRBJ2-7, the V gene TRBV9; 13 bases align to TRBD2. J lost 2 bases, V lost 7 bases, and 0 bases had no gene match. Germline V gene lookup returns CDR1 SGDLS and CDR2 YYNGEE. The CDR3 contains 13 residues. CDR3 bases: TGTGCCAGCGGGACTAGCGGGACCTACGAGCAGTACTTC. It codes for CASGTSGTYEQYF.

The chain is built from TRBV7-3 and TRBJ2-1, with D maybe TRBD1 (6 bases). CDR1 is SGHTA, CDR2 FQGTGA, per germline. The CDR3 is 15 residues long. Deletions cut 2 bases from V and 6 bases from J, with 14 bases between. The CDR3 sequence is CASSLASGVGNEQFF. The CDR3 DNA is TGTGCCAGCAGCTTAGCCTCAGGGGTTGGCAATGAGCAGTTCTTC.

The V call is TRBV28, the J call TRBJ1-4; D is unclear. The ends were cut back, 7 bases at V and 2 bases at J, with 8 bases in the middle. Germline CDR1 is MDHEN and CDR2 is SYDVKM. This CDR3 contains 13 residues. Here the CDR3 DNA reads TGTGCCAGCATGAGTCCCACTAATGAAAAACTGTTTTTT. Translation: CASMSPTNEKLFF.

This chain joins TRBV11-2 and TRBJ2-7, with D maybe TRBD1 (6 bases). Germline V gene lookup returns CDR1 SGHAT and CDR2 FQNNGV. This CDR3 is 15 amino acids long. V lost 4 bases and J 2 bases, leaving 15 bases between the germline ends. The CDR3 here is CASSSGTLVPYEQYF. CDR3 coding DNA: TGTGCCAGCAGCTCCGGGACACTTGTTCCCTACGAGCAGTACTTC.

CDR3 loop: CASREGTLRHEQYF. The CDR3 DNA reads TGCGCCAGCAGGGAGGGGACTCTCCGCCACGAGCAGTACTTC. This rearrangement joins TRBV10-2 to TRBJ2-7, with D perhaps matching TRBD2 (6 bases). Deletions cut 6 bases from V and 5 bases from J, with 17 bases between. CDR3 length equals 14 residues. The V gene's germline CDR1 is WSHSY and CDR2 SAAADI.

The rearrangement uses TRBV27 and TRBJ1-2; 8 bases align to TRBD1. This CDR3 is built from 13 residues. The ends lost 4 bases at V and 5 bases at J; junction bases unmatched: 3. Germline V gives CDR1 MNHEY, CDR2 SMNVEV (reference sequence). The CDR3 spells CASSSTGGYGYTF. CDR3 in DNA: TGTGCCAGCAGTTCTACAGGGGGGTATGGCTACACCTTC.

The CDR3, as DNA: TGCGCCAGCAGCCAAGTACTAGCGGGAGGAGGCGACAATGAGCAGTTCTTC. Residues: CASSQVLAGGGDNEQFF. This chain links TRBV4-3 with TRBJ2-1; 12 bases fit TRBD2. With 1 base clipped from V and 5 bases from J, the junction kept 6 bases outside the gene matches. Germline values: CDR1 LGHNA, CDR2 YSLEER. This CDR3 spans 17 amino acids.

This clone has a single count. V gene TRBV6-6 combines with J gene TRBJ1-1; 9 positions agree with TRBD1. The CDR3 extends over 15 amino acids. The junction had 10 bases not matched to a gene; V was cut back by 6 bases and J by 5 bases. Per germline, CDR1 MNHNY and CDR2 SVGAGI (reference sequence). Here the CDR3 DNA reads TGTGCCAGCAGGTTTCGGGACAGGGATGGAACTGAAGCTTTCTTT. Translated, it gives CASRFRDRDGTEAFF.

The chain uses TRBV19 and TRBJ2-7; 11 bases fit TRBD2. The CDR3 spans 13 residues. CDR1 is LNHDA, CDR2 SQIVND, per germline (reference sequence). V was clipped by 8 bases and J by 4 bases; unmatched bases: 4. The CDR3 bases are TGTGCCAGTCAGACTAGCGGGACGTACGAGCAGTACTTC. Its protein product is CASQTSGTYEQYF.

The genes are TRBV28 and TRBJ1-5; D is undetermined. The CDR3 extends over 15 amino acids. Trimming took off 2 bases at V and 11 bases at J, with 19 bases between the two ends. CDR1 MDHEN and CDR2 SYDVKM come from the germline V gene. Here the CDR3 DNA reads TGTGCCAGCAGTTTACCCCCCCTAGGGAGTGGGGCCCAGCATTTT. Translation gives CASSLPPLGSGAQHF.

As concerns this clone: An end of the junction differs from the germline gene, which may be a read error. This chain joins TRBV7-7 and TRBJ2-5, with TRBD2 matching 14 bases. The germline V gene has CDR1 SSHAT and CDR2 FNYEAQ (reference sequence). This CDR3 has 17 amino acids. CDR3 protein: CASSRLAGGLQGETQHF. The CDR3 nucleotides read TGTGCTAGCAGCCGACTAGCGGGAGGGCTTCAGGGAGAGACCCAGCACTTC.

This chain links TRBV10-3 with TRBJ2-3; TRBD1 agrees at 10 bases. This CDR3 has 16 amino acids. The trim removed 6 bases at V and 0 bases at J, leaving 6 bases unmatched. The germline V gene has CDR1 ENHRY and CDR2 SYGVKD. CDR3 loop: CAIRLDRGVSTDTQYF. The CDR3 DNA is TGTGCCATCAGGCTGGACAGGGGGGTTAGCACAGATACGCAGTATTTT.

The chain uses TRBV7-8 and TRBJ1-1; D ambiguous. V was shortened by 0 bases and J by 2 bases, with 7 bases between the two germline ends. Looked up from germline, CDR1 is SGHVS and CDR2 is FQNEAQ. The CDR3 is made up of 14 amino acids. The CDR3 nucleotides are TGTGCCAGCAGCTTAGCGAGGGAAAACACTGAAGCTTTCTTT. Residues: CASSLARENTEAFF.

The V and J genes are TRBV4-2 and TRBJ2-3; perhaps TRBD2 as D (5 bases). Looked up from germline, CDR1 is LGHNA and CDR2 is YNFKEQ. V shed 3 bases and J shed 2 bases, with 15 bases lying between them. The CDR3 loop spans 16 amino acids. The CDR3 reads CASSQFAGATTDTQYF. CDR3 in DNA: TGTGCCAGCAGCCAGTTCGCGGGTGCGACCACAGATACGCAGTATTTT.

The chain recombines TRBV4-1 with TRBJ2-1; D remains ambiguous. Trimming took off 1 base at V and 10 bases at J, with 20 bases between the two ends. The CDR3 runs to 16 residues. Germline V gene sequence: CDR1 MGHRA, CDR2 YSYEKL. The CDR3 sequence is CASSQVHTTLDREQFF. CDR3 nucleotides: TGCGCCAGCAGCCAAGTTCACACTACTTTAGACCGCGAGCAGTTCTTC.

This clone has a handful of counts. The CDR3 here is CASSARSNTEAFF. In DNA, the CDR3 is TGTGCCAGCAGCGCCAGGTCGAACACTGAAGCTTTCTTT. V usage is TRBV9 and J usage is TRBJ1-1, with D unresolved. V was trimmed by 3 bases and J by 1 base, leaving 7 bases between them. The CDR3 has 13 amino acids. Germline assignment: CDR1 SGDLS and CDR2 YYNGEE. The full variable domain, its missing parts supplied by reference TRBV9 and TRBJ1-1, is DSGVTQTPKHLITATGQRVTLRCSPRSGDLSVYWYQQSLDQGLQFLIQYYNGEERAKGNILERFSAQQFPDLHSELNLSSLELGDSALYFCASSARSNTEAFFGQGTRLTVV.

This rearrangement joins TRBV21-1 to TRBJ1-1. TRBV21-1 is described as a pseudogene. CDR3 length: 13 amino acids. Here the CDR3 reads CASSKGEGTEAFF. The CDR3 nucleotides read TGTGCCAGCAGCAAAGGAGAGGGCACTGAAGCTTTCTTT.